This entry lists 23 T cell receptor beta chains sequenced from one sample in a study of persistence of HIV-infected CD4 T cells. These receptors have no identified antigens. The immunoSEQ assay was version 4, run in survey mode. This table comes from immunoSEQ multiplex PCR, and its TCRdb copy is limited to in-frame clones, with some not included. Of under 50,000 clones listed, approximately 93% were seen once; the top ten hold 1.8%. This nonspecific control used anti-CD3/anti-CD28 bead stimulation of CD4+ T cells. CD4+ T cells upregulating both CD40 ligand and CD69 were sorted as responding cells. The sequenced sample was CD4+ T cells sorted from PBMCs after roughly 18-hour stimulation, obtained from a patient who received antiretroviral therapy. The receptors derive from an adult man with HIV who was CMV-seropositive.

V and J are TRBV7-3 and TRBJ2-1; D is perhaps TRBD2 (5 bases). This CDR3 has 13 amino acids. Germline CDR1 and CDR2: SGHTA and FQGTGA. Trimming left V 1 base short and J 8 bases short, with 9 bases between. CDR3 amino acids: CASSLNYGDEQFF. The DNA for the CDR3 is TGTGCCAGCAGCTTAAACTACGGGGATGAGCAGTTCTTC.

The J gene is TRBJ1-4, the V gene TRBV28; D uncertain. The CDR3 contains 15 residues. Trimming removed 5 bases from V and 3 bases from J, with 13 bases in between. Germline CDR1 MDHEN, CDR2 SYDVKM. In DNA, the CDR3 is TGTGCCAGCAGTCCCCCGTGGGGTCCTAATGAAAAACTGTTTTTT. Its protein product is CASSPPWGPNEKLFF.

This chain's CDR3 is CASSVPGQAYEQYF. The CDR3 nucleotides are TGTGCCAGCAGCGTTCCGGGACAGGCCTACGAGCAGTACTTC. This rearrangement joins TRBV6-5 to TRBJ2-7; 8 bases map to TRBD1. V gave up 6 bases and J gave up 2 bases; unmatched junction bases: 6. The CDR3 extends over 14 amino acids. From germline, CDR1 is MNHEY and CDR2 SVGAGI.

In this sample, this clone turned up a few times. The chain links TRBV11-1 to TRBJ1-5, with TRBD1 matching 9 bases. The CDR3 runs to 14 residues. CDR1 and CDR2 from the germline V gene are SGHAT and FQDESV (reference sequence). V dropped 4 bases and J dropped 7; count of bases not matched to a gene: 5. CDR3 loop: CASSWGQGGQPQHF. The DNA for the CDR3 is TGTGCCAGCAGCTGGGGACAGGGAGGCCAGCCCCAGCATTTT.

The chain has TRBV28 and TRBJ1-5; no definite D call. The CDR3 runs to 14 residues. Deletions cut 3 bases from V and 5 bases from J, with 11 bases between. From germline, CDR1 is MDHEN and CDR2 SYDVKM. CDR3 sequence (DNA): TGTGCCAGCAGTTTGGCGGGGAATCATCAGCCCCAGCATTTT. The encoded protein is CASSLAGNHQPQHF.

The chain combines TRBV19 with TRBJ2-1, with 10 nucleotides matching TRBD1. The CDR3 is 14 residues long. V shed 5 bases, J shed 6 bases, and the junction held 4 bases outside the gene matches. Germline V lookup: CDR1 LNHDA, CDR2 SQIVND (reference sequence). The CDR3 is CASSSGQGSNEQFF. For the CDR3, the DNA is TGTGCCAGTAGTTCGGGACAGGGGTCCAATGAGCAGTTCTTC.

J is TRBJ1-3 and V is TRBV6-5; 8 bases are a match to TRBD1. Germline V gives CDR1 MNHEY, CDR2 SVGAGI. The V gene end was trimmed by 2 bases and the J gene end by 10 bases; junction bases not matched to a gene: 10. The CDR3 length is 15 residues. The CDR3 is CASSYQETGAGTIYF. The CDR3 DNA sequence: TGTGCCAGCAGTTACCAGGAGACAGGGGCAGGAACCATATATTTT.

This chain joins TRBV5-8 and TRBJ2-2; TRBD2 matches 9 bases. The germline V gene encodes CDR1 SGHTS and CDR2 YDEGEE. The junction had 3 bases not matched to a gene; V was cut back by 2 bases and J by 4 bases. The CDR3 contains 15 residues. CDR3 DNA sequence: TGTGCCAGCAGCTTTTGGACTAGCGCCACCGGGGAGCTGTTTTTT. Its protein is CASSFWTSATGELFF.

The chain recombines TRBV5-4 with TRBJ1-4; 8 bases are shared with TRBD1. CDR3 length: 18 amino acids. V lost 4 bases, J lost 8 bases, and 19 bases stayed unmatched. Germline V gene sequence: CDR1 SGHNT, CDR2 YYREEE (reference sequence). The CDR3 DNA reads TGTGCCAGCAGCAAAGGGGGTAGTGTCGGGACAGGTATCGAAAAACTGTTTTTT. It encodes CASSKGGSVGTGIEKLFF.

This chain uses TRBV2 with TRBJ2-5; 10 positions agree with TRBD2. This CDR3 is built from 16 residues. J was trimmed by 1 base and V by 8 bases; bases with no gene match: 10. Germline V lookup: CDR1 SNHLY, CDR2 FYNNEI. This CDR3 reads CASYPPSGGLQETQYF. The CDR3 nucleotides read TGTGCCAGCTACCCTCCTAGCGGGGGACTCCAAGAGACCCAGTACTTC.

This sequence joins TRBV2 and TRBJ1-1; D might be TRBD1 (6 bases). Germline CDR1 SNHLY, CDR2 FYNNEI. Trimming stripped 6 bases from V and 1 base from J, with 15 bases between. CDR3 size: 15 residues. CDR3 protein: CASRSDRRGNTEAFF. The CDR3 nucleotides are TGTGCCAGCAGAAGTGACAGGCGAGGGAACACTGAAGCTTTCTTT.

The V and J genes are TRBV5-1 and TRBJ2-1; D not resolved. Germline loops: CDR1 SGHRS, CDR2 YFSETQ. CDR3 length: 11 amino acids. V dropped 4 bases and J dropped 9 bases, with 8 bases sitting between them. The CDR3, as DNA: TGCGCCAGCAGCCTGGACGGTGAGCAGTTCTTC. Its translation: CASSLDGEQFF.

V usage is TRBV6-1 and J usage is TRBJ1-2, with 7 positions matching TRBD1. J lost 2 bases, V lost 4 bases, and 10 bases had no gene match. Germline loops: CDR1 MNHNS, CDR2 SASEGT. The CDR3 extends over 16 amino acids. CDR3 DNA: TGTGCCAGCAGTGTATCAGGGGGAAGGAAAAACTATGGCTACACCTTC. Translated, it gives CASSVSGGRKNYGYTF.

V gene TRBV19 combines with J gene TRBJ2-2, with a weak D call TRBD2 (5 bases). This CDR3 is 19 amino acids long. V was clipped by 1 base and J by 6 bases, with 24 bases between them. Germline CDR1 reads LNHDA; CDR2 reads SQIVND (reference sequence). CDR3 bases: TGTGCCAGTAGTATAGGCTGGCCCCTGAGGGTTGGTTTCGCCGGGGAGCTGTTTTTT. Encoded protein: CASSIGWPLRVGFAGELFF.

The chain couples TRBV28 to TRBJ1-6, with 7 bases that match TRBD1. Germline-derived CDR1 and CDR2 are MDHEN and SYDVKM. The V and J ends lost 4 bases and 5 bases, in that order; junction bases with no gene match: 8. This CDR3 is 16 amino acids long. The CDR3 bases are TGTGCCAGCAGTTCCCCAGGGGGTACGAATAATTCACCCCTCCACTTT. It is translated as CASSSPGGTNNSPLHF.

The DNA for the CDR3 is TGTGCCAGCAGTCCGAGGGACGTGAGCTCCTATAATTCACCCCTCCACTTT. It specifies CASSPRDVSSYNSPLHF. This sequence joins TRBV2 and TRBJ1-6; perhaps TRBD1 as D (5 bases). Germline CDR1 is SNHLY and CDR2 is FYNNEI. The ends were cut back, 5 bases at V and 0 bases at J, with 14 bases in the middle. The CDR3 has 17 amino acids.

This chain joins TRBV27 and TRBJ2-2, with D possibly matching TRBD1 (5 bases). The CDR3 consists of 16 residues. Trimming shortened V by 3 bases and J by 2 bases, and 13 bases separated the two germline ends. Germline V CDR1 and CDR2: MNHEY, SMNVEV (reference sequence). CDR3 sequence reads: CASSFRGSSNTGELFF. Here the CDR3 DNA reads TGTGCCAGCAGTTTTAGGGGATCGAGCAACACCGGGGAGCTGTTTTTT.

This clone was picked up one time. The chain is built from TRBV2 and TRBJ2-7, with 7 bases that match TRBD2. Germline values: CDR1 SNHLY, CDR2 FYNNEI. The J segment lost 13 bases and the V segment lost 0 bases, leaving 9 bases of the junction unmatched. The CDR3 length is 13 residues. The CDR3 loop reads CASSEALPGEGYF. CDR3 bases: TGTGCCAGCAGTGAAGCGCTTCCGGGGGAGGGTTACTTC.

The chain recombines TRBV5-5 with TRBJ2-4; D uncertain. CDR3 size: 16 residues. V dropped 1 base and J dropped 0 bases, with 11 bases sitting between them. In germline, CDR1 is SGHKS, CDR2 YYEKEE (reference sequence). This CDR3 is CASSLLPALAKNIQYF. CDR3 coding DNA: TGTGCCAGCAGCTTGCTCCCAGCGCTAGCCAAAAACATTCAGTACTTC.

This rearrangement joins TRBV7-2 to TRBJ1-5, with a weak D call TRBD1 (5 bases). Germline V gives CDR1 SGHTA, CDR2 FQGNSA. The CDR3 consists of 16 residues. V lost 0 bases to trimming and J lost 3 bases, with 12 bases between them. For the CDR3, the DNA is TGTGCCAGCAGCTTAGCCCTGACAGAACACAATCAGCCCCAGCATTTT. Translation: CASSLALTEHNQPQHF.

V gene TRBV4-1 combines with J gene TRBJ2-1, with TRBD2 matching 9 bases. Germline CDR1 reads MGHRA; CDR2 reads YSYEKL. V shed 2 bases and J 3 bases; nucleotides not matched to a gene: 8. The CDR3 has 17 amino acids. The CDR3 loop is CASSQPGQRGVYNEQFF. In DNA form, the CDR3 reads TGCGCCAGCAGCCAACCTGGACAGCGGGGGGTCTACAATGAGCAGTTCTTC.

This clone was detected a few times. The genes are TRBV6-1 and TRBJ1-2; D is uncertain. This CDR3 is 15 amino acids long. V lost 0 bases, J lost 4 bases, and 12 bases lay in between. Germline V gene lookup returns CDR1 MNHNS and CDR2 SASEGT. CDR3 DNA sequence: TGTGCCAGCAGTGAAGCGAGGTTAATATCCTATGGCTACACCTTC. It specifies CASSEARLISYGYTF.

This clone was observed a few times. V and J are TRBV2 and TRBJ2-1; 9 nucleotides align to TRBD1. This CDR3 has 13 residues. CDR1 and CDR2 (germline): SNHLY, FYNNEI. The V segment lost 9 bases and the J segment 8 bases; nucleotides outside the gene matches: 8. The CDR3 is CASTHRGRDEQFF. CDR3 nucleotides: TGTGCCAGTACACACAGGGGGCGCGATGAGCAGTTCTTC.